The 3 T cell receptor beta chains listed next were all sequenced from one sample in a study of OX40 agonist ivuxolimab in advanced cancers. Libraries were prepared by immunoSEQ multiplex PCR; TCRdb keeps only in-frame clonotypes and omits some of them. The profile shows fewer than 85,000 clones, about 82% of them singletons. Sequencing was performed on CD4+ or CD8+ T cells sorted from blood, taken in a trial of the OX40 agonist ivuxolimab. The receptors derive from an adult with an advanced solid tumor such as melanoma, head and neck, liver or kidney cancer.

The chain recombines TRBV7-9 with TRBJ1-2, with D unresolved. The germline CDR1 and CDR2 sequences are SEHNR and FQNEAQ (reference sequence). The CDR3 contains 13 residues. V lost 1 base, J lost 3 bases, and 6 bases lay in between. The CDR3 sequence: CASSLGGYYGYTF. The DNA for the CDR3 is TGTGCCAGCAGCTTAGGGGGTTACTATGGCTACACCTTC.

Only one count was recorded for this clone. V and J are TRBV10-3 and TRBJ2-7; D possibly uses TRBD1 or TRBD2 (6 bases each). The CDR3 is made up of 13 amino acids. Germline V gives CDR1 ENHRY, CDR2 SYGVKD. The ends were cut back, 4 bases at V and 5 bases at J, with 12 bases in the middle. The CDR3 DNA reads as TGTGCCATCAGTGGGGGGGCTGAAAACGAGCAGTACTTC. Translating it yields CAISGGAENEQYF.

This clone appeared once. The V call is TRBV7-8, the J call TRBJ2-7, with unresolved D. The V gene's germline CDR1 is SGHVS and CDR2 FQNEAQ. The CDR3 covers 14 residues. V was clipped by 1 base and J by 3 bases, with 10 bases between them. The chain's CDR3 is CASSLGSGVYEQYF. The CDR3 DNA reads TGTGCCAGCAGCTTAGGTTCTGGGGTCTACGAGCAGTACTTC.